This T cell receptor beta chain was sequenced in a study of blood T cell repertoires in COVID-19. Study context: Specimens from acute and convalescent COVID-19 originated in the United States, Italy and Spain. PBMCs, B-cell-depleted T cells, or T cells provided the cDNA or gDNA that made up the material.

How the authors handled the data: Estimates of nucleated cell counts were drawn from the amplification of reference gene primers. The protocol was immunoSEQ multiplex PCR, while the TCRdb copy is restricted to in-frame clones and leaves out a portion. V, J and clone size were drawn from that table, and D and trimming were deduced from the DNA. The sample includes about 210,000 clones, around 92% of them seen just once. This CDR3 has 16 residues. This sequence was found in a man aged 25 to 40 with acute or convalescent COVID-19. This chain joins TRBV21-1 and TRBJ1-1. TRBV21-1 is a pseudogene segment. The source material was peripheral blood. As DNA, the CDR3 is TGTGCCAGCACCTTCTCAGCGGGGAGGAACAAGCCTGAAGCTTTCTTT. It translates to CASTFSAGRNKPEAFF.